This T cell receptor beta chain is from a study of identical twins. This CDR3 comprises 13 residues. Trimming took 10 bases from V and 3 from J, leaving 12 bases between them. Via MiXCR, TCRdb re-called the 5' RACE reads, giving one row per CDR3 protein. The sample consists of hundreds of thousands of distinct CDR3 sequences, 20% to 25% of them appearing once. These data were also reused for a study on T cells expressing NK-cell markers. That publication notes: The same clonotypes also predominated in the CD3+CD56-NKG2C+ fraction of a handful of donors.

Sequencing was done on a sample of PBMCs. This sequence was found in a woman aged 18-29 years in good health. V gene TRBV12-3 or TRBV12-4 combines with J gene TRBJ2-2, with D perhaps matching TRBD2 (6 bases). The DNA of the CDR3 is TGTGCCACCTCCCGGGGGTACACCGGGGAGCTGTTTTTT. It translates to CATSRGYTGELFF.